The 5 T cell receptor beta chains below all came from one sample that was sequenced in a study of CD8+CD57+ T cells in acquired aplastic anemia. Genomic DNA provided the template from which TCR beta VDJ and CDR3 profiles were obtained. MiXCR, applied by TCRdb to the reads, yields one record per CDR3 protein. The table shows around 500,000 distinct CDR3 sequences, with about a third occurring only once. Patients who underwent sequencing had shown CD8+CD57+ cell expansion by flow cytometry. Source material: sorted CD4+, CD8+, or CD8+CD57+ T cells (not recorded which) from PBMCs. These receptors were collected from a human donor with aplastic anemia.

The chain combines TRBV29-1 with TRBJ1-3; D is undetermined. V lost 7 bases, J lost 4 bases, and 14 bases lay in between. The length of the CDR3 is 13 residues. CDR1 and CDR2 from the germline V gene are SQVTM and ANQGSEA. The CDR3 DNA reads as TGCAGCGGAAAGACGGACGGGGGAAACACCATATATTTT. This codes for CSGKTDGGNTIYF.

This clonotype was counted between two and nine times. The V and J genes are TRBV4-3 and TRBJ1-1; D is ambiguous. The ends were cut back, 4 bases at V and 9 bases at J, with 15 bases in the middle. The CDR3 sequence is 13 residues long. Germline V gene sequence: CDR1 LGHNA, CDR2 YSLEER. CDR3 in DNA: TGCGCCAGCAGCCCTGATCGACACCGGCAAGCTTTCTTT. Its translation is CASSPDRHRQAFF.

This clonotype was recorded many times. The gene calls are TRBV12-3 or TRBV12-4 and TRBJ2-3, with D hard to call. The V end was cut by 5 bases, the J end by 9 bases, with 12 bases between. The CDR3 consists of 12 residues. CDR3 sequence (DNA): TGTGCCAGCAGTCGAAGCTCTGGCACGCAGTATTTT. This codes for CASSRSSGTQYF.

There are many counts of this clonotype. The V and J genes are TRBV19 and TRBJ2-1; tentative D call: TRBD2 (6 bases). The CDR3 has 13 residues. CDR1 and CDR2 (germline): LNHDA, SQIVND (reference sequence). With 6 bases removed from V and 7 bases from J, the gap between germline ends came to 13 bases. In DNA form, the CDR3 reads TGTGCCAGTAGCGCCGGGACTCAAAATGAGCAGTTCTTC. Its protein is CASSAGTQNEQFF.

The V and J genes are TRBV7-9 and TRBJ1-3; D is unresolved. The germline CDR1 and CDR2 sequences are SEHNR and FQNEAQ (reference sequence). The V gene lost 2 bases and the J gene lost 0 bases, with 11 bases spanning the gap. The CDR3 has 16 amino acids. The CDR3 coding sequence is TGTGCCAGCAGCTTATTAGGGCAGAGCTCTGGAAACACCATATATTTT. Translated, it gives CASSLLGQSSGNTIYF. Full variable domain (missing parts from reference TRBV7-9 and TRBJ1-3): DTGVSQNPRHKITKRGQNVTFRCDPISEHNRLYWYRQTLGQGPEFLTYFQNEAQLEKSRLLSDRFSAERPKGSFSTLEIQRTEQGDSAMYLCASSLLGQSSGNTIYFGEGSWLTVV.